These 20 T cell receptor beta chains were all obtained from the same sample, sequenced in a study of blood T cell repertoires in COVID-19. This table comes from immunoSEQ multiplex PCR, and its TCRdb copy is limited to in-frame clones, with some not included. The data contain about 240,000 clones, approximately 84% of them seen just once; the ten biggest clones take up 2.5% to 3.5%. The sequencing sample was made of PBMCs or T cells enriched from blood (not recorded which). Receptors originate from a woman aged 40-49 years with acute COVID-19.

The chain carries TRBV5-4 and TRBJ2-7; maybe TRBD1 (6 bases). This CDR3 has 14 residues. In germline, CDR1 is SGHNT, CDR2 YYREEE (reference sequence). The V end was cut by 2 bases, the J end by 6 bases, with 15 bases between. The CDR3 sequence is CASSLEGVRGEQYF. CDR3 DNA sequence: TGTGCCAGCAGCTTAGAGGGAGTCAGGGGCGAGCAGTACTTC.

The V call is TRBV6-1, the J call TRBJ2-1; 8 bases agree with TRBD1. Germline V gene sequence: CDR1 MNHNS, CDR2 SASEGT. V lost 2 bases and J lost 12; bases outside the gene matches: 6. This CDR3 has 13 amino acids. In DNA, the CDR3 is TGTGCCAGCAGTGAACGGCTTGGGACAGGGCAGTTCTTC. Protein sequence: CASSERLGTGQFF.

A few counts support this clone. The V gene is TRBV4-1, the J gene TRBJ2-7; TRBD2 aligns across 8 bases. V gave up 5 bases and J gave up 2 bases; unmatched junction bases: 8. Germline CDR1 is MGHRA and CDR2 is YSYEKL. This CDR3 comprises 15 residues. In DNA, the CDR3 is TGCGCCAGCAGCTATTCTACGGGACTAGCCTACGAGCAGTACTTC. This encodes CASSYSTGLAYEQYF.

The V call is TRBV7-9, the J call TRBJ1-4, with a possible D match to TRBD1 (5 bases). The V gene lost 1 base and the J gene lost 10 bases, with 19 bases spanning the gap. Germline CDR1 and CDR2: SEHNR and FQNEAQ (reference sequence). CDR3 length: 16 residues. CDR3: CASSLVGQGPNSKLFF. The CDR3 bases are TGTGCCAGCAGCTTAGTGGGCCAGGGCCCTAATTCAAAACTGTTTTTT.

The V call is TRBV2, the J call TRBJ2-3; 10 positions match TRBD2. The trim removed 5 bases at V and 4 bases at J, leaving 6 bases unmatched. In germline, CDR1 is SNHLY, CDR2 FYNNEI. The CDR3 consists of 15 residues. The CDR3 protein is CASSLAGVAADTQYF. The CDR3 coding sequence is TGTGCCAGCAGTCTAGCGGGAGTAGCGGCAGATACGCAGTATTTT. Supplemented by reference TRBV2 and TRBJ2-3, the full variable domain reads EPEVTQTPSHQVTQMGQEVILRCVPISNHLYFYWYRQILGQKVEFLVSFYNNEISEKSEIFDDQFSVERPDGSNFTLKIRSTKLEDSAMYFCASSLAGVAADTQYFGPGTRLTVL.

This chain connects TRBV27 to TRBJ2-7; 7 nucleotides agree with TRBD1. Germline assignment: CDR1 MNHEY and CDR2 SMNVEV (reference sequence). With 4 bases clipped from V and 1 base from J, the junction kept 1 base outside the gene matches. This CDR3 is 13 amino acids long. The CDR3 sequence is CASSWGQSYEQYF. The CDR3, as DNA: TGTGCCAGCAGTTGGGGACAGTCCTACGAGCAGTACTTC.

The sample holds a few counts of this clone. The gene calls are TRBV29-1 and TRBJ2-3, with D maybe TRBD1 (5 bases). Deletions cut 3 bases from V and 4 bases from J, with 11 bases between. The CDR3 has 13 residues. Germline V CDR1 and CDR2: SQVTM, ANQGSEA. In DNA, the CDR3 is TGCAGCGTTGATTTATTACAGGCAGATACGCAGTATTTT. Translated, it gives CSVDLLQADTQYF.

V usage is TRBV29-1 and J usage is TRBJ1-4; D not certain. Germline V gene data show CDR1 as SQVTM and CDR2 as ANQGSEA. This CDR3 contains 11 residues. V lost 7 bases to trimming and J lost 8 bases, with 11 bases between them. CDR3 region: CSAAGWEKLFF. The CDR3 bases are TGCAGCGCCGCGGGCTGGGAAAAACTGTTTTTT. The entire variable domain, with the rest obtained from reference TRBV29-1 and TRBJ1-4, is as follows: SAVISQKPSRDICQRGTSLTIQCQVDSQVTMMFWYRQQPGQSLTLIATANQGSEATYESGFVIDKFPISRPNLTFSTLTVSNMSPEDSSIYLCSAAGWEKLFFGSGTQLSVL.

Details on this clone: Relative to the germline gene, one junction end is altered; a read error may explain this. The chain couples TRBV7-7 to TRBJ2-1; the D gene is possibly TRBD1 (5 bases). Germline V gives CDR1 SSHAT, CDR2 FNYEAQ (reference sequence). This CDR3 has 15 residues. The CDR3 bases are TGTGCTAGCAGCTTAGGCGTGGGGCAGAACAATGAGCAGTTCTTC. It translates to CASSLGVGQNNEQFF.

The chain uses TRBV27 and TRBJ2-3; TRBD2 matches at 8 bases. CDR1 and CDR2 from the germline V gene are MNHEY and SMNVEV (reference sequence). This CDR3 is built from 15 residues. The junction had 15 bases not matched to a gene; V was cut back by 8 bases and J by 8 bases. The CDR3 nucleotides are TGTGCCAGCGGAAATACGGGAGGGGTTTATAGTACGCAGTATTTT. The encoded protein is CASGNTGGVYSTQYF.

V is TRBV3-1 (or the pseudogene TRBV3-2) and J is TRBJ2-1, with 13 nucleotides matching TRBD2. The CDR3 loop spans 15 amino acids. CDR1 is LGHDT and CDR2 is YNNKEL in the germline V gene (reference sequence). Unmatched junction bases numbered 5, after V lost 0 bases and J lost 12 bases. The CDR3 nucleotides are TGTGCCAGCAGCCAAGACAGGACTAGCGGGAGAGGGCAGTTCTTC. Encoded protein: CASSQDRTSGRGQFF.

CDR3: CASSGDRVAKYGYTF. The DNA of the CDR3 is TGTGCCAGCAGTGGGGACAGGGTCGCAAAATATGGCTACACCTTC. The chain is built from TRBV2 and TRBJ1-2, with 9 bases fitting TRBD1. V was pared by 4 bases and J by 5 bases, with 8 bases of the junction left unmatched. The CDR3 runs 15 residues. CDR1 is SNHLY and CDR2 is FYNNEI in the germline V gene.

This chain links TRBV5-4 with TRBJ2-7, with TRBD2 as a possible D gene (6 bases). CDR3 length: 14 residues. CDR1 is SGHNT and CDR2 is YYREEE in the germline V gene (reference sequence). V shed 4 bases and J shed 4 bases, with 15 bases lying between them. The DNA for the CDR3 is TGTGCCAGCAGCCTCCAGACTAGGAGGTACGAGCAGTACTTC. This codes for CASSLQTRRYEQYF.

The chain carries TRBV6-1 and TRBJ1-5; D ambiguous. Trimming took 2 bases from V and 2 from J, leaving 7 bases between them. The CDR3 spans 14 residues. Germline V gene sequence: CDR1 MNHNS, CDR2 SASEGT. This chain's CDR3 is CASSESLGNQPQHF. CDR3 nucleotides: TGTGCCAGCAGTGAAAGCTTGGGCAATCAGCCCCAGCATTTT.

V is TRBV10-3 and J is TRBJ2-1, with D perhaps TRBD2 (6 bases). V was pared by 3 bases and J by 7 bases, with 13 bases between. CDR3 length: 14 residues. Germline values: CDR1 ENHRY, CDR2 SYGVKD. DNA of the CDR3: TGTGCCATCAGTGATGGACTATCTGGGAATGAGCAGTTCTTC. It codes for CAISDGLSGNEQFF.

This clone appeared once. The genes are TRBV13 and TRBJ2-7; no definite D call. CDR1 is PRHDT and CDR2 is FYEKMQ in the germline V gene (reference sequence). Trimming removed 1 base at V and 5 bases at J, with 9 bases between. This CDR3 has 13 residues. The CDR3 sequence: CASSLALSHEQYF. Written as DNA, the CDR3 is TGTGCCAGCAGCTTAGCCCTATCCCACGAGCAGTACTTC.

The J gene is TRBJ2-6, the V gene TRBV13, with D perhaps TRBD1 (5 bases). The germline CDR1 and CDR2 sequences are PRHDT and FYEKMQ (reference sequence). This CDR3 contains 18 residues. The ends were cut back, 1 base at V and 4 bases at J, with 17 bases in the middle. In DNA, the CDR3 is TGTGCCAGCAGCTTAGTTGGACAAGCCCTCCCCGGGGCCAACGTCCTGACTTTC. As protein: CASSLVGQALPGANVLTF.

The chain carries TRBV19 and TRBJ2-1; a weak D match, TRBD2 (5 bases). This CDR3 has 15 amino acids. In germline, CDR1 is LNHDA, CDR2 SQIVND (reference sequence). V was clipped by 4 bases and J by 0 bases, with 10 bases between them. CDR3: CASSKTSSSYNEQFF. CDR3 coding DNA: TGTGCCAGTAGTAAAACTAGTAGCTCCTACAATGAGCAGTTCTTC.

The V and J genes are TRBV5-5 and TRBJ2-1; D possibly corresponds to TRBD2 (5 bases). The length of the CDR3 is 15 residues. V was clipped by 7 bases and J by 9 bases, with 23 bases between them. CDR1 and CDR2 (germline): SGHKS, YYEKEE (reference sequence). CDR3 protein: CASVRVRTLMGEQFF. CDR3 DNA sequence: TGTGCCAGCGTGAGGGTCAGGACCCTCATGGGTGAGCAGTTCTTC.

This clone came up once. The chain has TRBV7-2 and TRBJ1-5, with no clear D. The V gene's germline CDR1 is SGHTA and CDR2 FQGNSA. V was shortened by 2 bases and J by 0 bases, with 8 bases between the two germline ends. The CDR3 is 15 amino acids. Here the CDR3 reads CASSLYSYSNQPQHF. The DNA of the CDR3 is TGTGCCAGCAGCTTATACAGCTATAGCAATCAGCCCCAGCATTTT.